The 25 T cell receptor beta chains in this list originate from one sample, sequenced in a study of blood T cells in healthy people across ages. A J-beta primer mix and a sample-barcoded 5' primer were used in a second PCR of about 7 to 11 cycles. TCRdb recomputed calls from the 5' RACE reads with MiXCR, one row per CDR3 protein. The sample comprises 1,500,000 or so distinct CDR3 sequences, 42% of which are singletons, and about 4.1% rests with the top ten. The material sequenced was blood. These receptors came from a woman aged 18 to 35 in good health.

The chain carries TRBV30 and TRBJ1-6; no clear D gene. V was pared by 1 base and J by 10 bases, with 11 bases between. Germline V gene sequence: CDR1 GTSNPN, CDR2 SVGIG (reference sequence). The CDR3 extends over 13 amino acids. The CDR3 loop reads CAWSAPPGSPLHF. In DNA, the CDR3 is TGTGCCTGGAGTGCCCCACCGGGGTCACCCCTCCACTTT.

This chain joins TRBV7-2 and TRBJ1-2; TRBD1 might be the D (6 bases). The V gene's germline CDR1 is SGHTA and CDR2 FQGNSA. This CDR3 is 13 amino acids long. Trimming cost V 7 bases and J 6 bases, with 15 bases left between them. CDR3 DNA sequence: TGTGCCAGCAACCCTTCGGGGGGGCATGGCTACACCTTC. Translating gives CASNPSGGHGYTF.

The rearrangement links TRBV12-3 or TRBV12-4 to TRBJ1-5, with D possibly being TRBD1 (6 bases). This CDR3 has 16 amino acids. The ends were cut back, 6 bases at V and 2 bases at J, with 17 bases in the middle. CDR3: CASRFEAGVGNQPQHF. CDR3 nucleotide sequence: TGTGCCAGCAGGTTTGAGGCAGGGGTTGGCAATCAGCCCCAGCATTTT.

The chain employs TRBV6-2 or TRBV6-3 and TRBJ2-5; D not resolved. CDR3 size: 13 residues. Trimming pared 4 bases from V and 4 bases from J, leaving 10 bases between. Germline V CDR1 and CDR2: MNHEY, SVGEGT. This CDR3 is CASSLETIETQYF. The CDR3 DNA reads as TGTGCCAGCAGTTTGGAGACCATAGAGACCCAGTACTTC.

At least ten counts were recorded for this clonotype. The chain is built from TRBV12-3 or TRBV12-4 and TRBJ2-7; no definite D call. Trimming left V 6 bases short and J 5 bases short, with 17 bases between. This CDR3 has 14 residues. Written as DNA, the CDR3 is TGTGCCAGCAGGTCCCCCGGGCCAAGAAACGAGCAGTACTTC. Protein sequence: CASRSPGPRNEQYF.

V and J are TRBV6-1 and TRBJ1-5, with D hard to call. The CDR3 runs to 14 residues. V was clipped by 6 bases and J by 6 bases, with 15 bases between them. Germline CDR1 MNHNS, CDR2 SASEGT. The CDR3 nucleotides are TGTGCCAGCAGGATGGGAGGGAGAACTCAGCCCCAGCATTTT. Its translation is CASRMGGRTQPQHF.

The rearrangement links TRBV11-2 to TRBJ2-7; the D gene could be TRBD1 or TRBD2 (5 bases each). The last part of the DNA fits TRBJ2-5 better; the J call may be wrong. The CDR3 extends over 16 amino acids. CDR1 SGHAT and CDR2 FQNNGV come from the germline V gene. Here the CDR3 reads CASSLNRDPLQRTQYF. CDR3 coding DNA: TGTGCCAGCAGCTTAAACCGGGACCCACTCCAGAGGACCCAGTACTTC.

The rearrangement links TRBV29-1 to TRBJ1-1; 10 nucleotides align to TRBD1. V lost 7 bases to trimming and J lost 2 bases; unmatched junction nucleotides: 10. This CDR3 comprises 15 residues. Per the germline V gene, CDR1 is SQVTM and CDR2 is ANQGSEA. The CDR3: CSAATGGRGNTEAFF. The CDR3 nucleotides are TGCAGCGCCGCGACAGGGGGCAGGGGAAACACTGAAGCTTTCTTT.

On this clonotype itself: This is likely an artifact of a read error, given a far larger clone one base away. The rearrangement uses TRBV3-1 and TRBJ2-7, with D perhaps TRBD1 (6 bases). Trimming left V 5 bases short and J 2 bases short, with 13 bases between. Germline loops: CDR1 LGHDT, CDR2 YNNKEL (reference sequence). This CDR3 contains 14 residues. The CDR3 DNA sequence: TGTGCCAGCAGCTTCGGGACAAGGACCTACGAGCAGTACTTC. This encodes CASSFGTRTYEQYF.

The V and J genes are TRBV4-3 and TRBJ2-3; D remains ambiguous. From germline, CDR1 is LGHNA and CDR2 YSLEER. Trimming left V 0 bases short and J 2 bases short, with 12 bases between. CDR3 length: 16 amino acids. DNA for the CDR3: TGCGCCAGCAGCCAAGATAAGAGCGACAACACAGATACGCAGTATTTT. It encodes CASSQDKSDNTDTQYF.

This clonotype has a handful of counts. The J gene is TRBJ1-4, the V gene TRBV25-1, with 9 bases that match TRBD1. V lost 4 bases to trimming and J lost 10 bases; unmatched junction nucleotides: 10. The CDR3 has 15 amino acids. CDR1 and CDR2 (germline): MGHDK, SYGVNS. The CDR3 DNA reads as TGTGCCAGCAGTGGTACCGGGACAGGGCATAGAAAACTGTTTTTT. Translation: CASSGTGTGHRKLFF.

The V gene is TRBV15, the J gene TRBJ1-1; a weak D match, TRBD1 (6 bases). The CDR3 runs 14 residues. Trimming shortened V by 1 base and J by 4 bases, and 10 bases separated the two germline ends. The V gene's germline CDR1 is LNHNV and CDR2 YYDKDF (reference sequence). The chain's CDR3 is CATSRAPDSTEAFF. The CDR3 nucleotides are TGTGCCACCAGCAGAGCCCCGGACAGCACTGAAGCTTTCTTT. The complete variable domain, with remaining parts taken from reference TRBV15 and TRBJ1-1, reads DAMVIQNPRYQVTQFGKPVTLSCSQTLNHNVMYWYQQKSSQAPKLLFHYYDKDFNNEADTPDNFQSRRPNTSFCFLDIRSPGLGDTAMYLCATSRAPDSTEAFFGQGTRLTVV.

The genes are TRBV20-1 and TRBJ2-2; D remains unclear. This CDR3 region has 15 residues. Trimming pared 6 bases from V and 0 bases from J, leaving 14 bases between. Germline V gene data show CDR1 as DFQATT and CDR2 as SNEGSKA (reference sequence). This chain's CDR3 is CSAAQRVANTGELFF. The CDR3 nucleotides read TGCAGTGCCGCCCAACGAGTTGCGAACACCGGGGAGCTGTTTTTT.

This clonotype appeared a few times. The chain carries TRBV28 and TRBJ2-2; the D gene is possibly TRBD2 (5 bases). This CDR3 comprises 15 residues. Looked up from germline, CDR1 is MDHEN and CDR2 is SYDVKM. Trimming took 11 bases from V and 10 from J, leaving 26 bases between them. CDR3 DNA: TGTGCCTCAATGGCTCTAGCTTCTGAACAAGAGGAGCTGTTTTTT. This codes for CASMALASEQEELFF.

The chain links TRBV12-5 to TRBJ2-1, with D perhaps being TRBD1 or TRBD2 (6 bases each). The CDR3 contains 17 residues. Per germline, CDR1 LGHNT and CDR2 FRNRAP. Trimming cost V 1 base and J 0 bases, with 13 bases left between them. CDR3 protein: CASGLDNGGRSYNEQFF. For the CDR3, the DNA is TGTGCTAGTGGTTTGGATAACGGGGGCCGCTCCTACAATGAGCAGTTCTTC.

V and J are TRBV7-2 and TRBJ1-2; 10 bases fit TRBD1. This CDR3 is 15 amino acids long. Germline V gene sequence: CDR1 SGHTA, CDR2 FQGNSA. V gave up 3 bases and J gave up 4 bases; unmatched junction bases: 5. This CDR3 is CASSFGGQGSYGYTF. DNA for the CDR3: TGTGCCAGCAGCTTTGGGGGACAGGGGAGCTATGGCTACACCTTC.

The chain couples TRBV6-1 to TRBJ2-2, with D unresolved. CDR1 is MNHNS and CDR2 is SASEGT in the germline V gene. CDR3 size: 12 residues. V lost 4 bases and J 3 bases, leaving 3 bases between the germline ends. The CDR3, as DNA: TGTGCCAGCAGTGCGGACACCGGGGAGCTGTTTTTT. Translating gives CASSADTGELFF.

The chain couples TRBV25-1 to TRBJ2-7; no firm D call. The V and J ends lost 2 bases and 2 bases respectively, with 13 bases between them. Germline loops: CDR1 MGHDK, CDR2 SYGVNS. This CDR3 spans 15 amino acids. CDR3 region: CASSEPGPAPYEQYF. The CDR3 DNA reads TGTGCCAGCAGTGAACCAGGACCGGCACCCTACGAGCAGTACTTC.

Only a few counts were recorded for this clonotype. The chain carries TRBV28 and TRBJ1-2, with TRBD1 as a possible D gene (5 bases). Trimming cost V 3 bases and J 5 bases, with 22 bases left between them. From germline, CDR1 is MDHEN and CDR2 SYDVKM. There are 17 residues in the CDR3. CDR3 loop: CASSFGADSSLIYGYTF. In DNA form, the CDR3 reads TGTGCCAGCAGTTTTGGCGCTGACAGTTCTTTAATTTATGGCTACACCTTC.

The CDR3 coding sequence is TGCAGTGCTAGATCTCAAGAAGCTTTCTTT. This sequence encodes CSARSQEAFF. The chain uses TRBV20-1 and TRBJ1-1; D unresolved. The CDR3 contains 10 residues. V was shortened by 2 bases and J by 8 bases, with 6 bases between the two germline ends. In germline, CDR1 is DFQATT, CDR2 SNEGSKA (reference sequence).

The rearrangement joins TRBV9 to TRBJ1-1; TRBD1 might be the D (5 bases). This CDR3 has 14 residues. Trimming stripped 0 bases from V and 5 bases from J, with 11 bases between. The germline gives CDR1 SGDLS, CDR2 YYNGEE. The CDR3 DNA reads as TGTGCCAGCAGCGTAGCCTCCCCAGGGACTGAAGCTTTCTTT. It specifies CASSVASPGTEAFF.

This clonotype turned up a few times. V usage is TRBV4-3 and J usage is TRBJ2-1; D possibly corresponds to TRBD1 (6 bases). The DNA end is more similar to TRBJ2-7, so the J call may be wrong. The CDR3 has 17 amino acids. Germline V gene lookup returns CDR1 LGHNA and CDR2 YSLEER. CDR3 nucleotide sequence: TGCGCCAGCAGCCAACCAACAGGGCCCAGCTCCTACAATGAGCAGTACTTC. Amino acid sequence: CASSQPTGPSSYNEQYF.

The chain joins TRBV6-2 or TRBV6-3 to TRBJ2-7; TRBD2 matches 12 bases. The CDR3 is 18 amino acids. The V and J ends lost 2 bases and 0 bases, in that order; junction bases with no gene match: 8. The germline CDR1 and CDR2 sequences are MNHEY and SVGEGT. CDR3 in amino acids: CASSYASGRAASSYEQYF. CDR3 coding DNA: TGTGCCAGCAGTTACGCTAGCGGGAGGGCCGCTAGCTCCTACGAGCAGTACTTC.

In DNA, the CDR3 is TGTGCCAGCAGTGAATGGGCCAGGGACTATGGCTACACCTTC. Protein sequence: CASSEWARDYGYTF. The chain is built from TRBV2 and TRBJ1-2; a weak D match, TRBD1 (5 bases). From germline, CDR1 is SNHLY and CDR2 FYNNEI. The length of the CDR3 is 14 residues. The V gene lost 2 bases and the J gene lost 3 bases, with 10 bases spanning the gap.

The V and J genes are TRBV3-1 and TRBJ2-3; 7 nucleotides agree with TRBD1. Germline V gene sequence: CDR1 LGHDT, CDR2 YNNKEL (reference sequence). The V gene end was trimmed by 0 bases and the J gene end by 0 bases; junction bases not matched to a gene: 9. The CDR3 extends over 18 amino acids. In nucleotides, the CDR3 is TGTGCCAGCAGCCAAGAATGGGGAACAGGGGCCAGCACAGATACGCAGTATTTT. Protein sequence: CASSQEWGTGASTDTQYF.